This T cell receptor (beta chain) is drawn from a study of shared clonotypes between healthy human individuals. The CDR3 consists of 14 residues. V lost 2 bases, J lost 1 base, and 8 bases lay in between. Germline CDR1 and CDR2: SNHLY and FYNNEI. Only in-frame clones appear in the TCRdb table, and some are missing; sequencing was by immunoSEQ multiplex PCR. The sample yields a few hundred thousand clones, roughly 96% seen once. This clone occurred a few times. Antigen specificity is unknown. In the naive CD8 group, cells lacked CD45RO and were positively selected for CCR7, so terminally differentiated effector memory CD45RA+ cells were left out. The study's findings and limits: Lower generation probabilities were found for non-shared clonotypes than for those shared by all four donors. Despite large depth, rarefaction showed incomplete sorted-subset sequencing. Having only a few donors restricted how much genetic and exposure-history diversity was captured.

The source of this sequence is a woman aged 30 to 39 in good health. Sequences were obtained from naive CD8+ T cells sorted from blood. The J gene is TRBJ1-1, the V gene TRBV2; D gene uncertain. The CDR3 here is CASSESQPNTEAFF. The CDR3 DNA reads TGTGCCAGCAGTGAAAGCCAGCCGAACACTGAAGCTTTCTTT.